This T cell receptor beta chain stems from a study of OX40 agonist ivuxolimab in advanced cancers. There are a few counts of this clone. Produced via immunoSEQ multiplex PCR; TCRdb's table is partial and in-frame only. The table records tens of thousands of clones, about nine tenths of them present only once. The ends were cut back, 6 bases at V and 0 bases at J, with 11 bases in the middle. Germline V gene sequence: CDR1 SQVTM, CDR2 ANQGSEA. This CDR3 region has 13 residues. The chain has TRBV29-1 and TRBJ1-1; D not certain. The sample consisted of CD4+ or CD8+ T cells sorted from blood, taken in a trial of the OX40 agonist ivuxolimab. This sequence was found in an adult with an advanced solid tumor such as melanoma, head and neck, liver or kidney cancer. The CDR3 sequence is CSVINGLNTEAFF. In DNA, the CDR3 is TGCAGCGTCATCAACGGGCTGAACACTGAAGCTTTCTTT.